The clone carrying this TCR beta chain was detected many times. Source study methods: What underpinned the distant-metastasis classifier for papillary thyroid cancer was the set of CDR3 differences across clinicopathological groups. TCRdb used MiXCR to call clones anew from the PCR reads. The V and J calls and clone size come from TCRdb's table, not from the authors' own analysis. The data show tens of thousands of clones, with around 28% seen just once and approximately 11% held by the top ten. The entry originates in a study of metastatic and nonmetastatic thyroid tumors. Study-wide background: The authors compared repertoires across blood and tumor or nodule tissue from malignant and benign thyroid patients.

Thyroid surgery had not been preceded by any treatment in any patient. Trimming shortened V by 1 base and J by 2 bases, and 8 bases separated the two germline ends. The CDR3 has 14 amino acids. Germline V lookup: CDR1 KGHSH, CDR2 LQKENI. The receptor was isolated from a male donor with papillary thyroid cancer or a benign thyroid nodule (not recorded which). Some clones in this sample may be carry-over from other donors' samples. Specimen: blood. The genes are TRBV18 and TRBJ2-5, with unresolved D. The DNA for the CDR3 is TGTGCCAGCTCACCACTTCAGGAGCAAGAGACCCAGTACTTC. It translates to CASSPLQEQETQYF.